The 30 T cell receptor beta chains listed next were all sequenced from one sample in a study of blood T cell repertoires in COVID-19 (dated by TCRdb to the early 2020s). Receptors were amplified or captured by the immunoSEQ multiplex PCR assay. The table comes from immuneACCESS by way of TCRdb, which keeps in-frame sequences with V and J called. Part of the clones is missing from these tables; in studies checked, under half for an unresolved V gene and the rest for unknown reasons. Across this sample there are under 65,000 clones, with about 70% seen only once. The ten top clones hold 14% of the sample. Sequenced sample: peripheral blood. All receptors derive from a woman between 65 and 79 years old with acute or convalescent COVID-19.

The CDR3 sequence: CAWTLRTGRGDQPQHF. The CDR3 nucleotides are TGTGCCTGGACCCTTAGGACAGGGCGAGGAGATCAGCCCCAGCATTTT. The chain combines TRBV30 with TRBJ1-5; 8 bases fit TRBD1. Losses at the gene ends were 4 bases for V and 5 bases for J; bases not matched to a gene: 13. The CDR3 consists of 16 residues. Germline CDR1 is GTSNPN and CDR2 is SVGIG (reference sequence).

This clone was counted between two and nine times. The chain has TRBV7-9 and TRBJ2-7; D remains unclear. V was trimmed by 6 bases and J by 3 bases, leaving 6 bases between them. Looked up from germline, CDR1 is SEHNR and CDR2 is FQNEAQ (reference sequence). This CDR3 comprises 11 residues. The CDR3 spells CASSTYYEQYV. The CDR3 DNA reads as TGTGCCAGCAGTACATACTACGAGCAGTACGTC.

The CDR3 is CASSYRQGAIGKLFF. The CDR3 nucleotides are TGTGCCAGTAGTTATAGACAGGGGGCAATTGGAAAACTGTTTTTT. This rearrangement joins TRBV19 to TRBJ1-4, with TRBD1 matching over 10 bases. The V segment lost 5 bases and the J segment 10 bases; nucleotides outside the gene matches: 10. The germline CDR1 and CDR2 sequences are LNHDA and SQIVND (reference sequence). The CDR3 sequence is 15 residues long. Combining the CDR3 with reference TRBV19 and TRBJ1-4 gives the whole variable domain DGGITQSPKYLFRKEGQNVTLSCEQNLNHDAMYWYRQDPGQGLRLIYYSQIVNDFQKGDIAEGYSVSREKKESFPLTVTSAQKNPTAFYLCASSYRQGAIGKLFFGSGTQLSVL.

This chain links TRBV5-5 with TRBJ1-2; 8 bases fit TRBD1. With V trimmed by 3 bases and J by 4 bases, 5 bases remained unmatched. CDR3 length equals 14 residues. From germline, CDR1 is SGHKS and CDR2 YYEKEE (reference sequence). As DNA, the CDR3 is TGTGCCAGCAGCTGGGGACAGGACCTCTATGGCTACACCTTC. This sequence encodes CASSWGQDLYGYTF.

The J gene is TRBJ1-2, the V gene TRBV7-2, with 8 bases aligning to TRBD1. The CDR3 sequence is 15 residues long. Germline V gene sequence: CDR1 SGHTA, CDR2 FQGNSA. V trimming: 0 bases; J trimming: 2 bases; junction bases outside the gene matches: 2. CDR3: CASSLARTGNYGYTF. In DNA form, the CDR3 reads TGTGCCAGCAGCTTAGCCAGGACAGGGAACTATGGCTACACCTTC.

The chain carries TRBV12-5 and TRBJ2-3, with D possibly TRBD2 on 6 matching bases. Germline loops: CDR1 LGHNT, CDR2 FRNRAP. The V end lost 2 bases, the J end lost 2 bases, and 14 bases lay between the germline ends. The CDR3 is 16 residues long. The CDR3 sequence is CASGLSRDSYTDTQYF. CDR3 nucleotide sequence: TGTGCTAGTGGTTTGTCTAGGGACTCCTACACAGATACGCAGTATTTT.

This chain joins TRBV15 and TRBJ1-4; 7 nucleotides line up with TRBD1. The CDR3 contains 15 residues. Germline V gene sequence: CDR1 LNHNV, CDR2 YYDKDF (reference sequence). With V trimmed by 0 bases and J by 5 bases, 3 bases remained unmatched. Written as DNA, the CDR3 is TGTGCCACCAGCAGAGATACCAGGGGGAATGAAAAACTGTTTTTT. It is translated as CATSRDTRGNEKLFF.

V gene TRBV6-5 combines with J gene TRBJ2-7; 10 positions agree with TRBD2. Germline lookup yields CDR1 MNHEY and CDR2 SVGAGI. This CDR3 contains 14 residues. The J segment lost 2 bases and the V segment lost 5 bases, leaving 3 bases of the junction unmatched. Here the CDR3 reads CASSLTSGAYEQYF. The CDR3, as DNA: TGTGCCAGCAGTCTCACTAGCGGGGCCTACGAGCAGTACTTC.

The CDR3 region is CASSQTGWITNEKLFF. CDR3 coding DNA: TGTGCCAGCAGCCAAACAGGGTGGATAACTAATGAAAAACTGTTTTTT. The rearrangement joins TRBV3-1 (or the pseudogene TRBV3-2) to TRBJ1-4; the D gene is possibly TRBD1 (6 bases). This CDR3 comprises 16 residues. The V and J ends lost 2 bases and 1 base respectively, with 11 bases between them. Germline V gene lookup returns CDR1 LGHDT and CDR2 YNNKEL (reference sequence).

The CDR3 DNA is TGTGCCAGTACCTATCGCGGTGGGGCTTTCTTT. Its protein product is CASTYRGGAFF. This sequence joins TRBV19 and TRBJ1-1; D uncertain. The CDR3 totals 11 residues. Germline CDR1 reads LNHDA; CDR2 reads SQIVND (reference sequence). Trimming left V 7 bases short and J 11 bases short, with 14 bases between. Full variable domain (missing parts from reference TRBV19 and TRBJ1-1): DGGITQSPKYLFRKEGQNVTLSCEQNLNHDAMYWYRQDPGQGLRLIYYSQIVNDFQKGDIAEGYSVSREKKESFPLTVTSAQKNPTAFYLCASTYRGGAFFGQGTRLTVV.

The J gene is TRBJ2-1, the V gene TRBV11-2; 13 bases line up with TRBD2. The V gene's germline CDR1 is SGHAT and CDR2 FQNNGV. V was pared by 4 bases and J by 12 bases, with 9 bases of the junction left unmatched. The CDR3 consists of 15 residues. The CDR3 bases are TGTGCCAGCAGCTACCAACTAGCGGGGGGGCGTGGGCAGTTCTTC. Its translation is CASSYQLAGGRGQFF.

In DNA form, the CDR3 reads TGTGCCAGCAGCTTAGGGGTCCAGGGAAGCACAGATACGCAGTATTTT. Encoded protein: CASSLGVQGSTDTQYF. The chain couples TRBV11-2 to TRBJ2-3, with D possibly TRBD1 on 5 matching bases. Trimming left V 1 base short and J 0 bases short, with 11 bases between. Germline CDR1 is SGHAT and CDR2 is FQNNGV. This CDR3 has 16 residues. Drawing the rest from reference TRBV11-2 and TRBJ2-3, the complete variable domain is EAGVAQSPRYKIIEKRQSVAFWCNPISGHATLYWYQQILGQGPKLLIQFQNNGVVDDSQLPKDRFSAERLKGVDSTLKIQPAKLEDSAVYLCASSLGVQGSTDTQYFGPGTRLTVL.

The chain carries TRBV3-1 (or the pseudogene TRBV3-2) and TRBJ2-1, with a tentative D call TRBD1 (6 bases). The V end lost 4 bases, the J end lost 4 bases, and 11 bases lay between the germline ends. Germline V CDR1 and CDR2: LGHDT, YNNKEL (reference sequence). The CDR3 length is 14 residues. The CDR3 loop reads CASSLRGRYNEQFF. The CDR3 DNA reads as TGTGCCAGCAGCCTCAGGGGTCGATACAATGAGCAGTTCTTC.

V is TRBV4-1 and J is TRBJ1-5, with D maybe TRBD1 (5 bases). The CDR3 spans 14 residues. The V gene's germline CDR1 is MGHRA and CDR2 YSYEKL. The germline V and J ends were trimmed by 10 bases and 8 bases, with 21 bases remaining between them. The CDR3 loop reads CATGGGGVSEPQHF. CDR3 coding DNA: TGCGCCACCGGTGGAGGAGGGGTAAGTGAGCCCCAGCATTTT.

This chain connects TRBV5-1 to TRBJ2-7; 7 nucleotides line up with TRBD1. V trimming: 5 bases; J trimming: 3 bases; junction bases outside the gene matches: 2. The V gene's germline CDR1 is SGHRS and CDR2 YFSETQ. This CDR3 comprises 12 residues. In DNA, the CDR3 is TGCGCCAGCAGTCCAGGGGGCTACGAGCAGTACTTC. Translation: CASSPGGYEQYF.

This chain connects TRBV6-1 to TRBJ1-6; perhaps TRBD1 as D (6 bases). Per germline, CDR1 MNHNS and CDR2 SASEGT. The CDR3 length is 13 residues. V gave up 3 bases and J gave up 10 bases, with 10 bases separating them. DNA of the CDR3: TGTGCCAGCAGTGACAGGGGTCGGTCACCCCTCCACTTT. It encodes CASSDRGRSPLHF.

The V and J genes are TRBV30 and TRBJ1-1, with D possibly being TRBD1 (5 bases). The CDR3 is 14 residues long. Germline values: CDR1 GTSNPN, CDR2 SVGIG (reference sequence). V was clipped by 8 bases and J by 0 bases, with 16 bases between them. Here the CDR3 reads CARTGGTMNTEAFF. CDR3 nucleotide sequence: TGTGCCCGAACGGGGGGGACTATGAACACTGAAGCTTTCTTT.

The chain uses TRBV5-1 and TRBJ1-1; 11 bases fit TRBD1. CDR1 and CDR2 (germline): SGHRS, YFSETQ. The V gene end was trimmed by 0 bases and the J gene end by 0 bases; junction bases not matched to a gene: 13. The length of the CDR3 is 20 residues. CDR3 nucleotide sequence: TGCGCCAGCAGCTTGGCGGTACCGGGACAGGGGGGCCGGATGAACACTGAAGCTTTCTTT. As protein: CASSLAVPGQGGRMNTEAFF.

The CDR3 DNA reads as TGCAGTGCTAGTTGGGACAGGACGAACACTGAAGCTTTCTTT. This sequence encodes CSASWDRTNTEAFF. V usage is TRBV20-1 and J usage is TRBJ1-1, with TRBD1 matching over 8 bases. V was pared by 3 bases and J by 1 base, with 4 bases of the junction left unmatched. Germline V gene lookup returns CDR1 DFQATT and CDR2 SNEGSKA (reference sequence). There are 14 residues in the CDR3.

The V call is TRBV29-1, the J call TRBJ2-1; a weak D match, TRBD1 (6 bases). CDR1 is SQVTM and CDR2 is ANQGSEA in the germline V gene. Trimming shortened V by 5 bases and J by 4 bases, and 18 bases separated the two germline ends. The CDR3 loop spans 15 amino acids. CDR3 nucleotides: TGCAGCGTTCCCCTGGGGGCCGTTACGTACAATGAGCAGTTCTTC. The encoded protein is CSVPLGAVTYNEQFF.

In this sample, this clone turned up once. The chain combines TRBV16 with TRBJ2-7, with TRBD1 identical over 10 bases. V was pared by 4 bases and J by 6 bases, with 9 bases of the junction left unmatched. This CDR3 is 15 amino acids long. In germline, CDR1 is KGHSY, CDR2 FQNENV. The DNA of the CDR3 is TGTGCCAGCAGCCCCCGGACAGGGGGAGAGGGCGAGCAGTACTTC. The encoded protein is CASSPRTGGEGEQYF.

Only a few counts were recorded for this clone. The chain combines TRBV4-1 with TRBJ2-3; a possible D gene is TRBD2 (5 bases). Deletions cut 1 base from V and 3 bases from J, with 8 bases between. The CDR3 sequence is 14 residues long. From germline, CDR1 is MGHRA and CDR2 YSYEKL. CDR3 residues: CASSQALETDTQYF. CDR3 nucleotide sequence: TGCGCCAGCAGCCAAGCACTAGAAACAGATACGCAGTATTTT.

The CDR3: CASGGAAYEQYV. CDR3 coding DNA: TGTGCCAGCGGGGGGGCGGCCTACGAGCAGTACGTC. The rearrangement links TRBV6-5 to TRBJ2-7, with D possibly matching TRBD2 (7 bases). Trimming removed 8 bases at V and 2 bases at J, with 10 bases between. The CDR3 is 12 residues long. Germline V CDR1 and CDR2: MNHEY, SVGAGI.

The V and J genes are TRBV6-1 and TRBJ2-2; possibly TRBD2 for D (6 bases). The CDR3 has 13 amino acids. Trimming took off 7 bases at V and 13 bases at J, with 19 bases between the two ends. The germline V gene has CDR1 MNHNS and CDR2 SASEGT. This CDR3 reads CASNLAWQGGLFF. In nucleotides, the CDR3 is TGTGCCAGCAATCTGGCATGGCAGGGAGGGCTGTTTTTT.

The CDR3 protein is CASRDRVWGHYGYTF. The CDR3 DNA sequence: TGTGCCAGCAGGGACAGGGTCTGGGGGCACTATGGCTACACCTTC. This chain connects TRBV6-5 to TRBJ1-2; 8 bases are shared with TRBD1. The CDR3 is 15 residues long. The junction had 9 bases not matched to a gene; V was cut back by 6 bases and J by 3 bases. In germline, CDR1 is MNHEY, CDR2 SVGAGI.

V and J are TRBV29-1 and TRBJ2-3; 13 nucleotides match TRBD2. Germline CDR1 is SQVTM and CDR2 is ANQGSEA. With 2 bases clipped from V and 5 bases from J, the junction kept 10 bases outside the gene matches. The CDR3 covers 17 residues. This CDR3 is CSVEKFGTSGVGDTQYF. In DNA, the CDR3 is TGCAGCGTTGAAAAGTTTGGGACTAGCGGGGTAGGAGATACGCAGTATTTT.

This clone was counted between two and nine times. V usage is TRBV6-6 and J usage is TRBJ2-5; no definite D call. Germline V lookup: CDR1 MNHNY, CDR2 SVGAGI (reference sequence). The CDR3 runs to 13 residues. Deletions cut 7 bases from V and 2 bases from J, with 11 bases between. In DNA, the CDR3 is TGTGCCAGCACCTTACTACCTCAAGAGACCCAGTACTTC. Its protein product is CASTLLPQETQYF.

The V call is TRBV18, the J call TRBJ2-5; a possible D gene is TRBD1 (5 bases). Trimming stripped 2 bases from V and 1 base from J, with 11 bases between. Germline V gene lookup returns CDR1 KGHSH and CDR2 LQKENI. The CDR3 length is 15 residues. The CDR3 spells CASSPVVGAQETQYF. The CDR3 coding sequence is TGTGCCAGCTCACCAGTCGTAGGGGCCCAAGAGACCCAGTACTTC. Full variable domain (outside the CDR3, taken from reference TRBV18 and TRBJ2-5): NAGVMQNPRHLVRRRGQEARLRCSPMKGHSHVYWYRQLPEEGLKFMVYLQKENIIDESGMPKERFSAEFPKEGPSILRIQQVVRGDSAAYFCASSPVVGAQETQYFGPGTRLLVL.

This clone was found a few times. This chain joins TRBV5-4 and TRBJ2-2, with TRBD1 matching over 9 bases. The CDR3 runs 15 residues. Losses at the gene ends were 4 bases for V and 5 bases for J; bases not matched to a gene: 6. The germline gives CDR1 SGHNT, CDR2 YYREEE (reference sequence). The CDR3 spells CASSPPGTGTGELFF. In DNA, the CDR3 is TGTGCCAGCAGCCCCCCCGGGACAGGGACCGGGGAGCTGTTTTTT.

The chain employs TRBV30 and TRBJ2-1, with 7 bases lining up with TRBD1. Germline V gene sequence: CDR1 GTSNPN, CDR2 SVGIG (reference sequence). The CDR3 contains 14 residues. The V segment lost 0 bases and the J segment 5 bases; nucleotides outside the gene matches: 4. The CDR3 DNA follows: TGTGCCTGGAGTGTACAGGGGAGAAACAATGAGCAGTTCTTC. This codes for CAWSVQGRNNEQFF.